This paragraph covers one T cell receptor (beta chain) sequence. The time point here: blood 4 weeks post-SBRT, at nephrectomy. As to treatment: 15 Gy SBRT to primary tumor, nephrectomy 4 weeks later. Here immunoSEQ multiplex PCR was the method, and the copy in TCRdb shows in-frame clones only, minus some. The data contain tens of thousands of clones, about 74% of them singletons. This record comes from a study of radiation and T cells in renal cell carcinoma. V shed 5 bases, J shed 1 base, and the junction held 3 bases outside the gene matches. Germline CDR1 and CDR2: WNHNN and SYGVQD (reference sequence). This CDR3 is 14 amino acids long.

The chain recombines TRBV10-1 with TRBJ2-7, with 9 bases that match TRBD1. The sequence derives from a man in his 60s with renal cell carcinoma. Sequencing used blood, obtained from a patient whose treatment included radiotherapy and nephrectomy. CDR3 sequence (DNA): TGCGCCAGCAGTCGGACAGGGGAATCCTACGAGCAGTACTTC. Protein product: CASSRTGESYEQYF.